What follows is one TCR beta chain and its context. Data came from immunoSEQ multiplex PCR; TCRdb stores just in-frame clones and leaves some out. Seen here are 12,000 or so clones, just under 90% observed once, and the top ten hold about 3.7%. The data are from a study of blood T cell dynamics during melanoma immunotherapy. Regarding time point: pre-treatment baseline. At 12 weeks after first infusion, RECIST 1.1 defined response for most patients. This material consisted of blood, taken from a patient treated with checkpoint blockade. This receptor was identified in a human donor with melanoma.

The CDR3, as DNA: TGTGCCAGCAGTCCCAGGGGGCATGAGCAGTTCTTC. Its protein is CASSPRGHEQFF. V gene TRBV27 combines with J gene TRBJ2-1; 8 nucleotides line up with TRBD1. The trim removed 5 bases at V and 8 bases at J, leaving 2 bases unmatched. There are 12 residues in the CDR3. Germline CDR1 is MNHEY and CDR2 is SMNVEV (reference sequence).